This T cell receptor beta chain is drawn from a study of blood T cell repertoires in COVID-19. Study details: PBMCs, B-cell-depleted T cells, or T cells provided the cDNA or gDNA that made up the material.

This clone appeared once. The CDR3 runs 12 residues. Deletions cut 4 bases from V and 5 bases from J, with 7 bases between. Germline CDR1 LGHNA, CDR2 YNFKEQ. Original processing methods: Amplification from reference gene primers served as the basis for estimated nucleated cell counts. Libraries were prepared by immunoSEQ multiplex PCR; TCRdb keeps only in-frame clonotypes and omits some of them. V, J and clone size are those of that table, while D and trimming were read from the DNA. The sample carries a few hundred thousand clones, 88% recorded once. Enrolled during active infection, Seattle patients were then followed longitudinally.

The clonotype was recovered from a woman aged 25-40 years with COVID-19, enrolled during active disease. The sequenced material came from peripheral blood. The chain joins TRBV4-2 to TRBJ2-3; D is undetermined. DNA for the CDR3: TGTGCCAGCAGCCTCAACAGAGATACGCAGTATTTT. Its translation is CASSLNRDTQYF.